This T cell receptor (beta chain) was obtained from a study of blood T cell repertoires in COVID-19. Study details: Samples taken during acute and convalescent COVID-19 were collected in the United States, Italy and Spain.

Assay used: immunoSEQ multiplex PCR; TCRdb lists only in-frame clones, some missing. Here the sample spans 250,000 or so clones, approximately 88% being singletons. Germline V gene sequence: CDR1 SGHDN, CDR2 FVKESK. Trimming left V 4 bases short and J 7 bases short, with 14 bases between. This CDR3 is 13 amino acids long. Patients in Seattle were enrolled during active infection, then followed longitudinally. Sequencing was carried out using peripheral blood. The origin of this receptor is a woman aged 25-40 years with COVID-19, enrolled during active disease. V is TRBV14 and J is TRBJ2-7; weak D call: TRBD1 (6 bases). CDR3 sequence (DNA): TGTGCCAGCAGCCCGTCGGCAGGGACAGAGCAGTACTTC. Protein: CASSPSAGTEQYF.